This T cell receptor (beta chain) was captured in a study of shared clonotypes between healthy human individuals. V shed 3 bases and J 7 bases; nucleotides not matched to a gene: 6. The CDR3 sequence is 16 residues long. The V gene's germline CDR1 is KGHSH and CDR2 LQKENI. Libraries were prepared by immunoSEQ multiplex PCR; TCRdb keeps only in-frame clonotypes and omits some of them. The sample consists of 1,100,000 or so clones, approximately 78% of them appearing once. V gene TRBV18 combines with J gene TRBJ1-4; 12 nucleotides align to TRBD1. Sequencing input: memory CD4+ T cells from PBMCs. The sample's subset: CD45RA-negative fraction. The source is a young man in good health. Some clones in this sample may be carry-over from other donors' samples. Here the CDR3 DNA reads TGTGCCAGCTCACCGAGTGGGACAGGGGGCTCTGAAAAACTGTTTTTT. This gives the protein CASSPSGTGGSEKLFF.